The T cell receptor beta chain under discussion was sequenced for a study of response to subunit inactivated influenza vaccine. A remark on this clonotype: Its antigen is unknown.

The CDR3 consists of 19 residues. V was clipped by 7 bases and J by 2 bases; unmatched bases: 19. The germline CDR1 and CDR2 sequences are SGHAT and FQDESV (reference sequence). Findings of the study overall: It was suggested by the authors that few new T cells are recruited by each seasonal influenza vaccination.

TCRdb passed the RT-PCR reads through MiXCR, listing each CDR3 protein once. The repertoire includes 300,000 to 350,000 distinct CDR3 sequences, about a fifth of them detected once, and around 9.6% sits in the top ten. Source: PBMCs from blood, taken about 20 months after vaccination. This TCR was recovered from a man aged 50 to 75 who received an inactivated influenza vaccine. V and J are TRBV11-1 and TRBJ2-1; 8 bases align to TRBD2. DNA for the CDR3: TGTGCCAGCATCCTACATCGGGGGGGGACTACTTTACCCTACAATGAGCAGTTCTTC. Translated, it gives CASILHRGGTTLPYNEQFF.